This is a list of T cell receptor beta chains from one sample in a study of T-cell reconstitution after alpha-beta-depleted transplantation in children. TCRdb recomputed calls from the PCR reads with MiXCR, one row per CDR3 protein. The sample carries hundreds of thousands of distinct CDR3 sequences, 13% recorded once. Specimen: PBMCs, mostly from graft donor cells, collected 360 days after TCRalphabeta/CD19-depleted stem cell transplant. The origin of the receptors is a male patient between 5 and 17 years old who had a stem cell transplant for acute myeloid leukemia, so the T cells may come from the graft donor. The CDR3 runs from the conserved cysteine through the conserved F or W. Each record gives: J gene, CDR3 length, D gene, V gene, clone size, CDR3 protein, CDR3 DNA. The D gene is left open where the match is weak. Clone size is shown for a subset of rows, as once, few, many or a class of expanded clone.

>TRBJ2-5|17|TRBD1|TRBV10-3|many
CAISVRQDRAPKETQYF
TGTGCCATCAGTGTTAGACAGGACAGGGCGCCTAAAGAGACCCAGTACTTC
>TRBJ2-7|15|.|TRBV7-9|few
CASSLAQGVSYEQYF
TGTGCCAGCAGCCTCGCCCAGGGAGTCTCCTACGAGCAGTACTTC
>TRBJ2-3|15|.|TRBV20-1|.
CSARDWAQRTDTQYF
TGCAGTGCTAGAGATTGGGCCCAACGCACAGATACGCAGTATTTT
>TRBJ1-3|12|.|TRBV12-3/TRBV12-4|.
CASSFDGNTIYF
TGTGCCAGCAGTTTCGATGGAAACACCATATATTTT
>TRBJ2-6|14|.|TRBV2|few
CATEATRGANVLTF
TGTGCCACCGAAGCGACTAGGGGGGCCAACGTCCTGACTTTC
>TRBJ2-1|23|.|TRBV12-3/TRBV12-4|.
CASSLGWGVGSSGQGQRVGSRFF
.
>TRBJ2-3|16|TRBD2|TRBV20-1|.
CSAQRSLAGRTDTQYF
TGCAGTGCTCAAAGGTCCCTAGCGGGCCGCACAGATACGCAGTATTTT
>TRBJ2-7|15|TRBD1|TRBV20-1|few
CSARDGDRLLYEQYF
TGCAGTGCTAGAGATGGGGACAGGCTCCTCTACGAGCAGTACTTC
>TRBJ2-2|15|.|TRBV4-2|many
CASSSQGLTSGELFF
TGTGCCAGCAGCAGCCAGGGACTGACTTCCGGGGAGCTGTTTTTT
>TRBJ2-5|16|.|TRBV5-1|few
CASSLAGVPYQETQYF
TGCGCCAGCAGCTTGGCAGGGGTCCCTTACCAAGAGACCCAGTACTTC
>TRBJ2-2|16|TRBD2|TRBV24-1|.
CATSLREREATGELFF
TGTGCCACCAGTCTAAGGGAACGGGAGGCGACCGGGGAGCTGTTTTTT
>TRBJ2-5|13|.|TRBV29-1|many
CSVLSQGLGTQYF
TGCAGCGTCCTCTCCCAAGGTTTGGGGACCCAGTACTTC
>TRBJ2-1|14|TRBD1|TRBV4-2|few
CASSRTGAYNEQFF
TGTGCCAGCAGCCGGACAGGAGCCTACAATGAGCAGTTCTTC
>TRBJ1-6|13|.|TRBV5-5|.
CASRPLGDSPLHF
TGTGCCAGCCGACCCTTAGGGGATTCACCCCTCCACTTT
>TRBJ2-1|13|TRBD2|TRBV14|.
CASSPKEAGEQFF
TGTGCCAGCAGCCCAAAGGAAGCGGGAGAGCAGTTCTTC
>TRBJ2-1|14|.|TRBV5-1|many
CASSLGQPYNEQFF
TGCGCCAGCAGCTTGGGGCAGCCCTACAATGAGCAGTTCTTC
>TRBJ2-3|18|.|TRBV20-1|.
CSFWDQNAFLTSTDTQYF
TGCAGCTTCTGGGACCAGAACGCGTTCCTCACTAGCACAGATACGCAGTATTTT
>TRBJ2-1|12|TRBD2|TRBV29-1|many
CSSGLAPVQQFF
TGCAGCTCTGGACTAGCCCCAGTGCAGCAGTTCTTC
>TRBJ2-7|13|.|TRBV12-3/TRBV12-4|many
CASSPKASYEQYF
TGTGCCAGCAGTCCTAAAGCCTCCTACGAGCAGTACTTC
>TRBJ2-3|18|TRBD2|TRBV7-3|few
CASSLGLAGDLTADTQYF
TGTGCCAGCAGCTTAGGCCTAGCGGGAGACTTGACGGCAGATACGCAGTATTTT
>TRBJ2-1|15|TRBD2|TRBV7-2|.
CASSRAGGIGGEQFF
TGTGCCAGCAGCCGAGCGGGAGGGATCGGTGGTGAGCAGTTCTTC
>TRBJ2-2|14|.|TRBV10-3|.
CAISESLATGELFF
TGTGCCATCAGTGAGTCGCTCGCAACCGGGGAGCTGTTTTTT
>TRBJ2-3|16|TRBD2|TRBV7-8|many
CASSFASGSFTDTQYF
TGTGCCAGCAGCTTTGCTAGCGGGAGTTTTACAGATACGCAGTATTTT
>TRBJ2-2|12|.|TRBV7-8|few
CASSRLAGELFF
TGTGCCAGCAGCCGACTAGCCGGGGAGCTGTTTTTT
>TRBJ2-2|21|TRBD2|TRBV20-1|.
CSAQLRASGRRGSANTGELFF
TGCAGTGCCCAACTTCGGGCTAGCGGGAGAAGGGGGTCTGCGAACACCGGGGAGCTGTTTTTT
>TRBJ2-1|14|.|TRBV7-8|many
CASTPRETDNEQFF
TGTGCCAGCACCCCTCGGGAGACCGACAATGAGCAGTTCTTC
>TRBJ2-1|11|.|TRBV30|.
CAWSRGNEQFF
TGTGCCTGGAGTCGGGGCAATGAGCAGTTCTTC
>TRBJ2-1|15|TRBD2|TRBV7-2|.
CASSLRREGRGEQFF
TGTGCCAGCAGCTTAAGGCGGGAGGGCCGGGGTGAGCAGTTCTTC
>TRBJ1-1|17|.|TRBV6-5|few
CASSYSGQKIMNTEAFF
TGTGCCAGCAGTTACTCCGGACAGAAGATAATGAACACTGAAGCTTTCTTT
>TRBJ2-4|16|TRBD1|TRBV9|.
CASSARQGGAKNIQYF
TGTGCCAGCAGCGCTAGACAGGGGGGAGCCAAAAACATTCAGTACTTC
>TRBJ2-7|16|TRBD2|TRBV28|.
CASSIYTSGPSYEQYF
TGTGCCAGCAGTATCTACACTAGCGGACCTTCCTACGAGCAGTACTTC